The clone carrying this TCR beta chain appeared once. This specimen belongs to a study of blood T cell repertoires in COVID-19. Looking at the study overall: COVID-19 samples from acute and convalescent phases originated in the United States, Italy and Spain. Sources were T cells, B-cell-depleted T cells, or PBMCs; the material itself was cDNA or gDNA.

The germline V and J ends were trimmed by 3 bases and 7 bases, with 12 bases remaining between them. This CDR3 is 13 amino acids long. Clones were sequenced by immunoSEQ multiplex PCR, and TCRdb holds only the in-frame ones, with some missing. This sample has roughly 200,000 clones, with more than 70% found just once. The sequenced sample consisted of peripheral blood. V is TRBV12-3 or TRBV12-4 and J is TRBJ1-1; tentative D call: TRBD1 (6 bases). The TCR comes from a man younger than 35 with active or convalescent COVID-19. The CDR3 loop is CASSLRGMGEAFF. DNA for the CDR3: TGTGCCAGCAGTTTGAGGGGGATGGGTGAAGCTTTCTTT.